The clone carrying this T cell receptor beta chain was observed at least ten times. The data derive from a study of T cells in Graves' hyperthyroidism and ophthalmopathy. The investigators amplified TCR beta CDR3 regions from RNA transcripts. When the TCR CDR3 underwent first-round RT-PCR, the HTBI primer set was used. TCRdb reprocessed the multiplex PCR reads via MiXCR and lists one record per CDR3 protein. The repertoire holds 550,000 to 800,000 distinct CDR3 sequences, with about a sixth as singletons. V lost 5 bases and J 5 bases, leaving 18 bases between the germline ends. The CDR3 covers 15 residues.

Sequencing used blood. The clonotype originates from a man between 18 and 29 years old with Graves' hyperthyroidism. V usage is TRBV12-3 or TRBV12-4 and J usage is TRBJ1-1; D is possibly TRBD1 (6 bases). The CDR3 bases are TGTGCCAGCAGTCCCGACAGGTTCTCTTTTACTGAAGCTTTCTTT. Translated: CASSPDRFSFTEAFF.